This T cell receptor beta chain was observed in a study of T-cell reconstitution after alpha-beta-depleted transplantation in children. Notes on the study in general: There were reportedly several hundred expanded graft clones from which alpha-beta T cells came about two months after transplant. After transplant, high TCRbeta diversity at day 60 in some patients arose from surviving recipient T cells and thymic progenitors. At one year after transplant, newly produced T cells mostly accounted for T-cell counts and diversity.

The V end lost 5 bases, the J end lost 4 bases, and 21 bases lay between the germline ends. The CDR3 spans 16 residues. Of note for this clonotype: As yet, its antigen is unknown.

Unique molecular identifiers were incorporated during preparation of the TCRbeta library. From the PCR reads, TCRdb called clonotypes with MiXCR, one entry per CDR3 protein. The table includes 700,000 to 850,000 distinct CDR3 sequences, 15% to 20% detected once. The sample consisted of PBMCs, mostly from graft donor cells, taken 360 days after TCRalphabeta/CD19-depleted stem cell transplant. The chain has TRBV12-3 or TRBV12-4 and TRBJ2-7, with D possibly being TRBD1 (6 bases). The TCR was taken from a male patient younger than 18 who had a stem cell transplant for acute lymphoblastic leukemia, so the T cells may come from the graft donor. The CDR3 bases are TGTGCCAGCAGTCCGAACCCGGTGGGGGCGAGGTACGAGCAGTACTTC. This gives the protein CASSPNPVGARYEQYF.